A selection of T cell receptor beta chains follows, all from one sample in a study of PD-1 blockade in classical Hodgkin lymphoma. TCRdb's table, derived via immunoSEQ multiplex PCR, lists solely in-frame clones and lacks some. The sample holds approximately 5,000 clones, roughly 65% seen once. The starting material was CD8+ T cells from blood, obtained before the fourth cycle of nivolumab. These receptor sequences come from a human donor with classical Hodgkin lymphoma. The CDR3 runs from the conserved cysteine through the conserved F or W. The D gene is left open where the match is weak. Part of the rows lack a size; the others show once, few, many or a class for expanded clones.

>TRBV7-6|TRBJ2-3|.|TRBD1
TGTGCCAGCAGCTTATTGGACAGGGCCGGCACAGATACGCAGTATTTT
CASSLLDRAGTDTQYF
>TRBV7-7|TRBJ2-5|.|TRBD2
TGTGCCAGCAGCTTACATATCTCCCTCGGACTAGCGGGAGTCCGGGAGACCCAGTACTTC
CASSLHISLGLAGVRETQYF
>TRBV10-2|TRBJ2-2|.|.
TGCGCCAGCACCCTCCAGCGACCGACCGGGGAGCTGTTTTTT
CASTLQRPTGELFF
>TRBV2|TRBJ2-1|.|.
TGTGCCAGCAAGAACCGGGACAATTACAATGAGCAGTTCTTC
CASKNRDNYNEQFF
>TRBV7-4|TRBJ2-4|.|.
TGTGCCAGCAGCTCAACCTGGGGGTTAGCCAAAAACATTCAGTACTTC
CASSSTWGLAKNIQYF
>TRBV11-2|TRBJ2-7|few|.
TGTGCCAGCAGCCCCTGGGACGGTTCCTACGAGCAGTACTTC
CASSPWDGSYEQYF
>TRBV29-1|TRBJ2-2|.|.
TGCAGCGTGAAGGACGGGGAGCTGTTTTTT
CSVKDGELFF
>TRBV10-2|TRBJ2-5|.|TRBD2
TGCGCCAGCAAGCTAAGCGGGAGGATTTACCAAGAGACCCAGTACTTC
CASKLSGRIYQETQYF
>TRBV28|TRBJ1-1|.|TRBD1
TGTGCCAGCGGTCCCGGGACAGAGAACACTGAAGCTTTCTTT
CASGPGTENTEAFF
>TRBV15|TRBJ1-5|few|TRBD1
TGTGCCACCAGCACCCGTTGGACAGGGGGCAATCAGCCCCAGCATTTT
CATSTRWTGGNQPQHF
>TRBV5-6|TRBJ1-5|.|TRBD1
TGTGCCAGCAGCTTGGGACAGGGGGCCGCGAGTCAGCCCCAGCATTTT
CASSLGQGAASQPQHF
>TRBV7-6|TRBJ2-1|.|.
TGTGCCAGCAGCTTAGCGCCGTACAATGAGCAGTTCTTC
CASSLAPYNEQFF
>TRBV7-6|TRBJ2-1|.|TRBD2
TGTGCCAGCAGCCCGACTAGCGGGCCAACCTACAATGAGCAGTTCTTC
CASSPTSGPTYNEQFF
>TRBV14|TRBJ2-7|.|.
TGTGCCAGCAGCCCCGAACCCAGAACCATACCAGCGGCAGCCTACGAGCAGTACTTC
CASSPEPRTIPAAAYEQYF
>TRBV7-6|TRBJ2-2|.|TRBD2
TGTGCCAGCAGCTTAGGATCTGCGGGAGGGGCAACCGGGGAGCTGTTTTTT
CASSLGSAGGATGELFF
>TRBV19|TRBJ2-3|once|.
TGTGCCAGTAGTCACCTCGGGGCAGATACGCAGTATTTT
CASSHLGADTQYF
>TRBV27|TRBJ2-3|.|.
TGTGCCAGCAGTTTCATCGCTGGCAAACCTAGCACAGATACGCAGTATTTT
CASSFIAGKPSTDTQYF
>TRBV5-6|TRBJ2-2|.|.
TGTGCCAGCAGCTTTTCGACTACCCTGGCCGGGGAGCTGTTTTTT
CASSFSTTLAGELFF
>TRBV27|TRBJ1-1|.|TRBD1
TGTGCCAGCGGAACCAGGGGGCAGGACACTGAAGCTTTCTTT
CASGTRGQDTEAFF
>TRBV4-1|TRBJ2-7|.|.
TGCGCCAGCAGCCAAGGGTCCAGGGGATTCTACGAGCAGTACTTC
CASSQGSRGFYEQYF
>TRBV5-1|TRBJ2-1|.|TRBD2
TGCGCCAGCAGCTTAGCGGGAGACAATGAGCAGTTCTTC
CASSLAGDNEQFF
>TRBV13|TRBJ2-1|.|TRBD2
TGTGCCAGCGGGTTCACGGGAGGGCCCTGGGATGAGCAGTTCTTC
CASGFTGGPWDEQFF
>TRBV7-4|TRBJ2-1|.|TRBD2
TGTGCCAGCAGCGCTATAGCGGGAGTGCAGAATGAGCAGTTCTTC
CASSAIAGVQNEQFF
>TRBV5-1|TRBJ2-3|.|TRBD1
TGCGCCAGCAGCGGGACAGGGGTTATAGATACGCAGTATTTT
CASSGTGVIDTQYF